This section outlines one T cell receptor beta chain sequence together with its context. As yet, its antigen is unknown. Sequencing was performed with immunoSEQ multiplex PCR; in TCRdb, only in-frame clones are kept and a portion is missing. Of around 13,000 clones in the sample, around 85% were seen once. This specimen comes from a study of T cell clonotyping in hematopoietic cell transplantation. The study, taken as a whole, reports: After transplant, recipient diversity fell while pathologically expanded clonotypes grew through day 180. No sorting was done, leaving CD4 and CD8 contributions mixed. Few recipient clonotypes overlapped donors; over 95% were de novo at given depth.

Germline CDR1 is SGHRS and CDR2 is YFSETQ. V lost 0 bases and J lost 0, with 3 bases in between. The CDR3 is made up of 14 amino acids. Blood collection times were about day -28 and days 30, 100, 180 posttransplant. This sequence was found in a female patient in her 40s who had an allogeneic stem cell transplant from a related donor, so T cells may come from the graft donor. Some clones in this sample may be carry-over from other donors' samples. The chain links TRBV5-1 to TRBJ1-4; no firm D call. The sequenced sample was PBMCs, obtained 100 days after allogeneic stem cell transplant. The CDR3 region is CASSLGSTNEKLFF. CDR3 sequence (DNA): TGCGCCAGCAGCTTGGGATCAACTAATGAAAAACTGTTTTTT. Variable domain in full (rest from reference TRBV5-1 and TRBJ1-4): KAGVTQTPRYLIKTRGQQVTLSCSPISGHRSVSWYQQTPGQGLQFLFEYFSETQRNKGNFPGRFSGRQFSNSRSEMNVSTLELGDSALYLCASSLGSTNEKLFFGSGTQLSVL.